Listed below are T cell receptor beta chains from one sample, sequenced in a study of molecular identifiers for immune sequencing clone quantification. TCRdb reprocessed the PCR reads via MiXCR and lists one record per CDR3 protein. The sample has 550,000 to 750,000 distinct CDR3 sequences, 15% to 20% seen once. Sequences were obtained from naive CD8+ T cells from blood, with Jurkat cell RNA spiked in. All receptors come from a human donor in good health. Some libraries in this study had Jurkat cell RNA spiked in. Both conserved end residues are part of each CDR3. D genes are given only for firm matches. Size tells how often a clone was seen (once, few, many) or the class of an expanded clone, and some rows leave it out.

CDR3aa: CSDLGFTDTQYF; CDR3nt: TGCAGCGATTTAGGGTTCACAGATACGCAGTATTTT; d_gene: NA; v_gene: TRBV29-1; abundance: many; j_gene: TRBJ2-3
CDR3aa: CASSFGRGYTF; CDR3nt: TGTGCCAGCAGCTTTGGTCGCGGCTACACCTTC; d_gene: NA; v_gene: TRBV7-9; abundance: few; j_gene: TRBJ1-2
CDR3aa: CASNPSGGASYEQYF; CDR3nt: TGTGCCAGTAACCCTAGCGGGGGGGCCTCCTACGAGCAGTACTTC; d_gene: TRBD2; v_gene: TRBV19; abundance: NA; j_gene: TRBJ2-7
CDR3aa: CASSQTSSGGNEQFF; CDR3nt: TGTGCCAGCAGCCAAACTAGCAGCGGGGGCAATGAGCAGTTCTTC; d_gene: TRBD2; v_gene: TRBV13; abundance: NA; j_gene: TRBJ2-1
CDR3aa: CASSDSGLEETQYF; CDR3nt: TGTGCCAGCAGCGATAGTGGACTCGAAGAGACCCAGTACTTC; d_gene: NA; v_gene: TRBV9; abundance: many; j_gene: TRBJ2-5
CDR3aa: CSAPGPRSYEQYF; CDR3nt: TGCAGTGCACCCGGACCCCGTAGCTACGAGCAGTACTTC; d_gene: NA; v_gene: TRBV20-1; abundance: few; j_gene: TRBJ2-7
CDR3aa: CSVGDGPHF; CDR3nt: TGCAGCGTGGGAGACGGACCCCACTTC; d_gene: NA; v_gene: TRBV29-1; abundance: many; j_gene: TRBJ2-5
CDR3aa: CASSYGQANTEAFF; CDR3nt: TGCGCCAGCAGCTACGGACAGGCGAACACTGAAGCTTTCTTT; d_gene: TRBD1; v_gene: TRBV6-5; abundance: many; j_gene: TRBJ1-1
CDR3aa: CAWSDRGNRHEQYF; CDR3nt: TGTGCCTGGAGTGATCGGGGAAACAGGCACGAGCAGTACTTC; d_gene: NA; v_gene: TRBV30; abundance: many; j_gene: TRBJ2-7
CDR3aa: CASGPGISSVDEQYF; CDR3nt: TGTGCCAGCGGCCCCGGGATTTCCTCCGTCGACGAGCAGTACTTC; d_gene: NA; v_gene: TRBV7-9; abundance: NA; j_gene: TRBJ2-7
CDR3aa: CASSSPVRTDSNQPQHF; CDR3nt: TGTGCCAGCAGTTCGCCTGTCAGGACAGATAGCAATCAGCCCCAGCATTTT; d_gene: NA; v_gene: TRBV28; abundance: many; j_gene: TRBJ1-5
CDR3aa: CASSLLWDEQYF; CDR3nt: TGTGCCAGCAGTTTATTGTGGGACGAGCAGTACTTC; d_gene: NA; v_gene: TRBV12-3/TRBV12-4; abundance: NA; j_gene: TRBJ2-7
CDR3aa: CASSLGFIGDEQFF; CDR3nt: TGTGCCAGCAGTCTTGGGTTTATCGGAGATGAGCAGTTCTTC; d_gene: NA; v_gene: TRBV6-5; abundance: NA; j_gene: TRBJ2-1
CDR3aa: CASSTQGSYEQYF; CDR3nt: TGTGCCAGCAGCACACAGGGATCCTACGAGCAGTACTTC; d_gene: NA; v_gene: TRBV7-9; abundance: many; j_gene: TRBJ2-7
CDR3aa: CASSNTGLAVLLGDNEQFF; CDR3nt: TGTGCCAGCAGTAACACGGGACTAGCGGTCCTACTGGGGGACAATGAGCAGTTCTTC; d_gene: TRBD2; v_gene: TRBV6-6; abundance: many; j_gene: TRBJ2-1
CDR3aa: CASSESAVNTEAFF; CDR3nt: TGTGCCAGCAGTGAGTCAGCCGTGAACACTGAAGCTTTCTTT; d_gene: NA; v_gene: TRBV2; abundance: many; j_gene: TRBJ1-1
CDR3aa: CASSYRGSSTSGTWNEQFF; CDR3nt: TGCGCCAGCAGTTACAGGGGGTCCTCGACTAGCGGGACTTGGAATGAGCAGTTCTTC; d_gene: TRBD2; v_gene: TRBV4-3; abundance: few; j_gene: TRBJ2-1
CDR3aa: CSARDRVEKLFF; CDR3nt: TGCAGTGCTAGAGACCGGGTTGAAAAACTGTTTTTT; d_gene: NA; v_gene: TRBV20-1; abundance: many; j_gene: TRBJ1-4
CDR3aa: CASSQDRTVANEQFF; CDR3nt: TGCGCCAGCAGCCAAGATCGGACAGTAGCGAATGAGCAGTTCTTC; d_gene: NA; v_gene: TRBV4-3; abundance: NA; j_gene: TRBJ2-1
CDR3aa: CASSRPLGDSDNEAFF; CDR3nt: TGTGCCAGCAGCCGTCCCCTAGGGGACAGTGATAATGAAGCTTTCTTT; d_gene: TRBD1; v_gene: TRBV7-9; abundance: many; j_gene: TRBJ1-1
CDR3aa: CASSAPRQGIGELFF; CDR3nt: TGTGCCAGCAGTGCCCCGAGACAGGGGATCGGGGAGCTGTTTTTT; d_gene: TRBD1; v_gene: TRBV28; abundance: many; j_gene: TRBJ2-2
CDR3aa: CSAGTSGRDYQETQYF; CDR3nt: TGCAGTGCTGGGACTAGCGGGAGGGATTACCAAGAGACCCAGTACTTC; d_gene: TRBD2; v_gene: TRBV20-1; abundance: NA; j_gene: TRBJ2-5
CDR3aa: CASSDPPSTFTGELFF; CDR3nt: TGTGCCAGCAGCGACCCCCCGTCCACTTTCACCGGGGAGCTGTTTTTT; d_gene: NA; v_gene: TRBV9; abundance: many; j_gene: TRBJ2-2
CDR3aa: CASSLTPPRTGHTEAFF; CDR3nt: TGTGCCAGCAGCTTAACCCCACCCCGGACAGGCCACACTGAAGCTTTCTTT; d_gene: TRBD1; v_gene: TRBV13; abundance: NA; j_gene: TRBJ1-1
CDR3aa: CSAKSGYTYNEQFF; CDR3nt: TGCAGTGCAAAGTCGGGGTACACCTACAATGAGCAGTTCTTC; d_gene: NA; v_gene: TRBV20-1; abundance: many; j_gene: TRBJ2-1
CDR3aa: CASSPISFEQYF; CDR3nt: TGTGCCAGCAGCCCGATTTCCTTCGAGCAGTACTTC; d_gene: NA; v_gene: TRBV11-2; abundance: NA; j_gene: TRBJ2-7
CDR3aa: CASSYPDSSYYEQYF; CDR3nt: TGTGCCAGCAGTTACCCGGACAGTTCTTACTACGAGCAGTACTTC; d_gene: NA; v_gene: TRBV6-2/TRBV6-3; abundance: many; j_gene: TRBJ2-7
CDR3aa: CASSYSNRGDTGELFF; CDR3nt: TGTGCCAGCAGTTACTCAAACAGGGGCGACACCGGGGAGCTGTTTTTT; d_gene: TRBD1; v_gene: TRBV6-5; abundance: few; j_gene: TRBJ2-2
CDR3aa: CSVELWEGGETQYF; CDR3nt: TGCAGCGTTGAATTATGGGAAGGGGGAGAGACCCAGTACTTC; d_gene: NA; v_gene: TRBV29-1; abundance: many; j_gene: TRBJ2-5
CDR3aa: CATSRDRDIYGYTF; CDR3nt: TGTGCCACCAGCAGAGATCGGGACATCTATGGCTACACCTTC; d_gene: NA; v_gene: TRBV15; abundance: few; j_gene: TRBJ1-2
CDR3aa: CASSYLWGQEFTSVEQYF; CDR3nt: TGTGCCAGCAGTTACCTATGGGGACAGGAGTTTACGTCTGTCGAGCAGTACTTC; d_gene: TRBD1; v_gene: TRBV6-6; abundance: many; j_gene: TRBJ2-7
CDR3aa: CASSLRLAGLRGQYF; CDR3nt: TGTGCCAGCAGCTTGAGACTAGCGGGCCTACGCGGGCAGTACTTC; d_gene: TRBD2; v_gene: TRBV5-6; abundance: many; j_gene: TRBJ2-7
CDR3aa: CASSPGFEQFF; CDR3nt: TGTGCCAGCAGTCCAGGGTTCGAGCAGTTCTTC; d_gene: NA; v_gene: TRBV6-5; abundance: NA; j_gene: TRBJ2-1
CDR3aa: CSVEVAQFNYGYTF; CDR3nt: TGCAGCGTTGAAGTGGCACAGTTTAACTATGGCTACACCTTC; d_gene: NA; v_gene: TRBV29-1; abundance: many; j_gene: TRBJ1-2
CDR3aa: CSAREDRLNTEAFF; CDR3nt: TGCAGTGCTAGAGAGGACAGGTTGAACACTGAAGCTTTCTTT; d_gene: TRBD1; v_gene: TRBV20-1; abundance: NA; j_gene: TRBJ1-1
CDR3aa: CAWSGQGRWGQYF; CDR3nt: TGTGCCTGGAGTGGACAGGGCCGGTGGGGGCAGTACTTC; d_gene: TRBD1; v_gene: TRBV30; abundance: many; j_gene: TRBJ2-7
CDR3aa: CSARDSGSPNTGELFF; CDR3nt: TGCAGTGCTAGAGATTCGGGTAGCCCAAACACCGGGGAGCTGTTTTTT; d_gene: NA; v_gene: TRBV20-1; abundance: many; j_gene: TRBJ2-2
CDR3aa: CASSLLKGQGEWYEQYF; CDR3nt: TGTGCCAGCAGCTTATTGAAGGGACAGGGGGAGTGGTACGAGCAGTACTTC; d_gene: TRBD1; v_gene: TRBV11-2; abundance: NA; j_gene: TRBJ2-7
CDR3aa: CASSLRELRAEAFF; CDR3nt: TGCGCCAGCAGCTTGAGGGAACTCCGCGCTGAAGCTTTCTTT; d_gene: NA; v_gene: TRBV5-1; abundance: many; j_gene: TRBJ1-1
CDR3aa: CASTLSRNSPLHF; CDR3nt: TGTGCCAGCACCCTCTCCAGGAATTCACCCCTCCACTTT; d_gene: NA; v_gene: TRBV27; abundance: few; j_gene: TRBJ1-6
CDR3aa: CSAETQGQVEETQYF; CDR3nt: TGCAGTGCCGAGACGCAAGGACAAGTTGAAGAGACCCAGTACTTC; d_gene: NA; v_gene: TRBV20-1; abundance: NA; j_gene: TRBJ2-5
CDR3aa: CASSEAGGWEETQYF; CDR3nt: TGTGCCAGCAGTGAGGCAGGGGGATGGGAAGAGACCCAGTACTTC; d_gene: TRBD1; v_gene: TRBV6-5; abundance: NA; j_gene: TRBJ2-5
CDR3aa: CASSSPTGENEKLFF; CDR3nt: TGTGCCAGCAGCTCGCCGACAGGGGAGAATGAAAAACTGTTTTTT; d_gene: TRBD1; v_gene: TRBV7-9; abundance: many; j_gene: TRBJ1-4
CDR3aa: CASSSVVGGGKTQYF; CDR3nt: TGTGCCAGCAGCTCCGTGGTGGGGGGGGGGAAGACCCAGTACTTC; d_gene: TRBD2; v_gene: TRBV11-2; abundance: many; j_gene: TRBJ2-5
CDR3aa: CASSFRGVREQYF; CDR3nt: TGTGCCAGCAGCTTCCGGGGGGTGCGGGAGCAGTACTTC; d_gene: TRBD2; v_gene: TRBV5-6; abundance: NA; j_gene: TRBJ2-7
CDR3aa: CASRKGQNEQFF; CDR3nt: TGTGCCAGCAGAAAGGGCCAGAATGAGCAGTTCTTC; d_gene: NA; v_gene: TRBV27; abundance: NA; j_gene: TRBJ2-1
CDR3aa: CASDRTTGGIADTQYF; CDR3nt: TGTGCTAGTGACAGGACAACAGGGGGCATCGCAGATACGCAGTATTTT; d_gene: TRBD1; v_gene: TRBV12-5; abundance: many; j_gene: TRBJ2-3